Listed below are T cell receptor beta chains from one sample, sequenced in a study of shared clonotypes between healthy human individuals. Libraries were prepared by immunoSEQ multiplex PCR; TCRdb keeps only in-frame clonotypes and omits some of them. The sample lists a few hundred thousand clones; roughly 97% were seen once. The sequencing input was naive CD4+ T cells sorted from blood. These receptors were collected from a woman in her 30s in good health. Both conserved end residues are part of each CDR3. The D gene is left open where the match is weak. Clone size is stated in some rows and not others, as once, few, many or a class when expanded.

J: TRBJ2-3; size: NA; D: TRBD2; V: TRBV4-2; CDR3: CASSQQATSGRRTGTDTQYF; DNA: TGTGCCAGCAGCCAACAAGCGACTAGCGGGAGGCGAACGGGGACAGATACGCAGTATTTT
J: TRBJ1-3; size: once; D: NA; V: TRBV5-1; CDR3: CASSLGGNSGNTIYF; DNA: TGCGCCAGCAGCTTGGGTGGTAACTCTGGAAACACCATATATTTT
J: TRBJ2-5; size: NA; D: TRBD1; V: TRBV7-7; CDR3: CASSTDREETQYF; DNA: TGTGCCAGCAGCACGGACAGGGAAGAGACCCAGTACTTC
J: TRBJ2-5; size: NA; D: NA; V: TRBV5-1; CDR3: CASSQGRMETQYF; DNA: TGCGCCAGCAGCCAGGGACGAATGGAGACCCAGTACTTC
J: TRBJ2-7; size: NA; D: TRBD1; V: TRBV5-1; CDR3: CASSDGQATSYEQYF; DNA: TGCGCCAGCAGCGATGGACAGGCCACCTCCTACGAGCAGTACTTC
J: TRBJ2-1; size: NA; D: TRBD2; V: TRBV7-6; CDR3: CASSPLAGVNDNEQFF; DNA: TGTGCCAGCAGTCCCCTAGCGGGAGTCAACGACAATGAGCAGTTCTTC
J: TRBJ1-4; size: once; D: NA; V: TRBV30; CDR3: CAWSKGRSTNEKLFF; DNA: TGTGCCTGGAGTAAAGGCCGCTCAACTAATGAAAAACTGTTTTTT
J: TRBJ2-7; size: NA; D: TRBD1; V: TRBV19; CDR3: CASSLRQGAYEQYF; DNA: TGTGCCAGTAGCCTTCGACAGGGGGCTTACGAGCAGTACTTC
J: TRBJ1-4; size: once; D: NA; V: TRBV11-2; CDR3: CASSLGIRAGGKLFF; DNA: TGTGCCAGCAGCTTAGGGATCAGGGCAGGCGGAAAACTGTTTTTT
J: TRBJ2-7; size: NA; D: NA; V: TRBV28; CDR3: CASSGEGAPTYEQYF; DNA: TGTGCCAGCAGTGGGGAGGGGGCCCCTACTTACGAGCAGTACTTC
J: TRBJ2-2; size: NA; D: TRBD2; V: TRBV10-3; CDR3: CAISGGRTSGTNTGELFF; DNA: TGTGCCATCAGTGGAGGTCGCACGAGCGGGACGAACACCGGGGAGCTGTTTTTT
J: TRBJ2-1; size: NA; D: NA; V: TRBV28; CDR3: CASSLIYREQFF; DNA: TGTGCCAGCAGTTTGATTTACAGGGAGCAGTTCTTC
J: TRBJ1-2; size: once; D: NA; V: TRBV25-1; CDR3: CASSDHPSGIGGYTF; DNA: TGTGCCAGCAGTGACCACCCCTCGGGGATTGGTGGCTACACCTTC
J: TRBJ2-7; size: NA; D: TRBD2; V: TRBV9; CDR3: CASSVQPLGAGGDDEQYF; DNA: TGTGCCAGCAGCGTCCAACCCCTTGGCGCGGGAGGGGACGACGAGCAGTACTTC
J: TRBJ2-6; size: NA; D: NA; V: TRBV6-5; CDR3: CASSPDLSGANVLTF; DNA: TGTGCCAGCAGTCCCGACCTGTCTGGGGCCAACGTCCTGACTTTC
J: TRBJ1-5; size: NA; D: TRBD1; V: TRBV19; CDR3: CASSIQGTGWSKPQHF; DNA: TGTGCCAGTAGTATTCAAGGGACAGGGTGGTCCAAGCCCCAGCATTTT
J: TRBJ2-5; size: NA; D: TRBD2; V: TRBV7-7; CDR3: CASSLSGGREETQYF; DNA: TGTGCCAGCAGCTTAAGCGGGGGGCGCGAAGAGACCCAGTACTTC
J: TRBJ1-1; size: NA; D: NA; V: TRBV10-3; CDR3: CAISESQRNTEAFF; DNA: TGTGCCATCAGTGAGTCTCAGCGGAACACTGAAGCTTTCTTT
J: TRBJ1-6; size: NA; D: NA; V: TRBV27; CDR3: CASSSGARNSPLHF; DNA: TGTGCCAGCAGTTCTGGGGCCCGGAATTCACCCCTCCACTTT
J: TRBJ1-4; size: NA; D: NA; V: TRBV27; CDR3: CASSGARGGTNEKLFF; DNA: TGTGCCAGCAGCGGAGCTCGTGGGGGGACTAATGAAAAACTGTTTTTT
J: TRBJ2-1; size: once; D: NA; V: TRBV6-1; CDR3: CATRDFNYNEQFF; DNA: TGTGCCACGCGGGACTTCAATTACAATGAGCAGTTCTTC
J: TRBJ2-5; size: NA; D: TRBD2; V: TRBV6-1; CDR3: CASSALAGPRGETQYF; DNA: TGTGCCAGCAGTGCACTAGCGGGACCTCGGGGGGAGACCCAGTACTTC
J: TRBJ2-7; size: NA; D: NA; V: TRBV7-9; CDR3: CASSLFGSYEQYF; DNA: TGTGCCAGCAGCTTATTTGGGTCCTACGAGCAGTACTTC
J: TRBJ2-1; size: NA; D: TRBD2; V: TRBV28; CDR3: CASSLPGGAPREQFF; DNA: TGTGCCAGCAGTTTGCCGGGAGGTGCCCCGCGGGAGCAGTTCTTC
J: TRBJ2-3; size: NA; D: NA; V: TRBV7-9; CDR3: CASSSYGGAGRTTDTQYF; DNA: TGTGCCAGCAGCTCATATGGCGGGGCCGGACGAACAACAGATACGCAGTATTTT
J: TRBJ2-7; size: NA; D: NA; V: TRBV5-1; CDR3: CASSWAQGYEQYF; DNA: TGCGCCAGCAGCTGGGCTCAGGGCTACGAGCAGTACTTC
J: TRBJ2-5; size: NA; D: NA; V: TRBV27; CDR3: CASSPRVALQETQYF; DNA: TGTGCCAGCAGTCCTCGGGTGGCCCTACAAGAGACCCAGTACTTC
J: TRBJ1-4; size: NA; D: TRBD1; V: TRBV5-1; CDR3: CASSLAGTANEKLFF; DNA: TGCGCCAGCAGCTTGGCTGGGACAGCTAATGAAAAACTGTTTTTT
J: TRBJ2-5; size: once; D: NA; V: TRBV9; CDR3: CASSVTGQETQYF; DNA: TGTGCCAGCAGCGTGACAGGACAAGAGACCCAGTACTTC
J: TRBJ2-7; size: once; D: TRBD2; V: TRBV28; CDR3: CASSLSGRILWQYF; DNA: TGTGCCAGCAGTCTTAGCGGGAGGATCCTGTGGCAGTACTTC
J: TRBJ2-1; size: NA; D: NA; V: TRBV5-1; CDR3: CASSFPSGVSYNEQFF; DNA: TGCGCCAGCAGCTTCCCCAGCGGAGTATCCTACAATGAGCAGTTCTTC
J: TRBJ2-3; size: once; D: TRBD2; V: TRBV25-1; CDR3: CASSEWGGLTTDTQYF; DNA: TGTGCCAGCAGTGAATGGGGGGGACTTACCACAGATACGCAGTATTTT
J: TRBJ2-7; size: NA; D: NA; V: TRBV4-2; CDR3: CASSQNAWREQYF; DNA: TGTGCCAGCAGCCAAAATGCCTGGAGGGAGCAGTACTTC
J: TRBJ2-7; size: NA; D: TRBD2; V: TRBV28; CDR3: CASSLPRGGFLAGGEQYF; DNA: TGTGCCAGCAGTTTACCGAGAGGGGGTTTCCTAGCGGGAGGCGAGCAGTACTTC
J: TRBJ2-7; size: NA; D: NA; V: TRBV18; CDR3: CASSPQGVSPYEQYF; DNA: TGTGCCAGCTCACCACAAGGGGTCAGCCCCTACGAGCAGTACTTC
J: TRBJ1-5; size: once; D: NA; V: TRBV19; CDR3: CASSTGQYSNQPQHF; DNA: TGTGCCAGTAGTACCGGACAGTATAGCAATCAGCCCCAGCATTTT
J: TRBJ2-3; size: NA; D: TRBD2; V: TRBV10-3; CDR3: CAISQTGPPGGDTQYF; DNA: TGTGCCATCAGTCAGACCGGGCCCCCGGGGGGTGATACGCAGTATTTT
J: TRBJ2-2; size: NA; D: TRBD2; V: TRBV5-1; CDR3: CASSLLASGSAGELFF; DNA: TGCGCCAGCAGCCTTCTAGCTAGCGGGAGTGCCGGGGAGCTGTTTTTT
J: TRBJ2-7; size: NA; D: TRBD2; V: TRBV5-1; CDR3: CASSLESGSSYEQYF; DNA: TGCGCCAGCAGCTTGGAGAGCGGGAGCTCCTACGAGCAGTACTTC
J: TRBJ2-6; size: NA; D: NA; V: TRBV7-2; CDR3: CASSREGANVLTF; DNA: TGTGCCAGCAGCCGAGAGGGGGCCAACGTCCTGACTTTC
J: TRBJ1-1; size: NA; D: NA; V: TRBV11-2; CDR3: CASIPVGGLNTEAFF; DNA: TGTGCCAGCATCCCCGTTGGGGGTCTGAACACTGAAGCTTTCTTT
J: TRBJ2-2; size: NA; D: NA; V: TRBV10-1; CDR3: CASSESWQTTGELFF; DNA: TGCGCCAGCAGTGAGTCTTGGCAAACCACCGGGGAGCTGTTTTTT
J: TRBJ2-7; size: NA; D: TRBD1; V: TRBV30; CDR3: CAFGQGVTNEQYF; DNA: TGTGCCTTCGGACAGGGGGTTACCAACGAGCAGTACTTC
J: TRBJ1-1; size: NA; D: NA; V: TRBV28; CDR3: CASREIINTEAFF; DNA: TGTGCCAGCAGGGAAATAATCAACACTGAAGCTTTCTTT
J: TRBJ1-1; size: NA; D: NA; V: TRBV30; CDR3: CAWIKVETEAFF; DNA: TGTGCCTGGATAAAGGTCGAAACTGAAGCTTTCTTT